This T cell receptor beta chain was sequenced for a study of tissue T cells after allogeneic stem cell transplantation. Regarding the study as a whole: Across patients, clones rarely overlapped, yet motif clusters were shared tissue-specifically. Limitations included a small, clinically heterogeneous cohort and limited sampling depth. Anatomically similar tissues had similar TCR repertoires within each patient.

Details on this clone: Its matching antigen is unknown. Gene names and germline match the mouse.

TCRbeta CDR3 was sequenced at survey depth with template counts. Sequenced by immunoSEQ multiplex PCR; TCRdb stores in-frame clones only, minus some. Among about 48,000 clones, around 67% were seen once, and the ten largest hold roughly 0.7%. Sequences were obtained from sorted cells pooled from one or two spleens. The sequence was obtained from a pool of C57BL/6 mice in good health.

The CDR3 spells CTCSADSGLNQDTQYF. The CDR3 DNA, read in part, is TGCACCTGCAGTGCAGACTCGGGACTTAACCAAGACACCCAGTAC. This rearrangement joins TRBV1 to TRBJ2-5; D is possibly TRBD2 (6 bases). Read data end 1 residue before the CDR3 end; the end is taken from the germline J gene. Germline V CDR1 and CDR2: NSQYPW, LRSPGD (reference sequence). The CDR3 extends over 16 amino acids. V was clipped by 0 bases and J by 0 bases, with 10 bases between them. The full variable domain, its missing parts supplied by reference TRBV1 and TRBJ2-5, is VTLLEQNPRWRLVPRGQAVNLRCILKNSQYPWMSWYQQDLQKQLQWLFTLRSPGDKEVKSLPGADYLATRVTDTELRLQVANMSQGRTLYCTCSADSGLNQDTQYFGPGTRLLVL.